This TCR beta chain was documented in a study of cytomegalovirus exposure and HLA in healthy donors. The CDR3 spans 15 residues. Germline V gene lookup returns CDR1 SGDLS and CDR2 YYNGEE. Deletions cut 1 base from V and 0 bases from J, with 8 bases between. Primers included in the PCR were 60 Vbeta and 13 Jbeta primers. Produced via immunoSEQ multiplex PCR; TCRdb's table is partial and in-frame only. This table holds approximately 170,000 clones, roughly 80% found once. The TCR was taken from a male donor in good health and CMV-seronegative. V usage is TRBV9 and J usage is TRBJ1-5; unclear D gene. The source material was PBMCs. CDR3 DNA sequence: TGTGCCAGCAGCGTATCTCCTTATAGCAATCAGCCCCAGCATTTT. It encodes CASSVSPYSNQPQHF.